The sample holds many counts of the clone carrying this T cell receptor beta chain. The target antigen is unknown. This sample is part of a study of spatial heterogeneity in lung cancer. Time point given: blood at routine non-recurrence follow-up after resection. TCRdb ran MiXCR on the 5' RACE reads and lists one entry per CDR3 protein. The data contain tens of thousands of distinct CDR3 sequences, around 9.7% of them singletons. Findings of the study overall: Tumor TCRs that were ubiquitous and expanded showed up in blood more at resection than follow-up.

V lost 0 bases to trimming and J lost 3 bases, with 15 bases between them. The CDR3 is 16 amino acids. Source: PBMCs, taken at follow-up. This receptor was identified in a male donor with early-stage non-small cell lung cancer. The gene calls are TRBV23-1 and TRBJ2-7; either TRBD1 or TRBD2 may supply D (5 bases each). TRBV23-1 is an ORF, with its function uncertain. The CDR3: CASSQSGVAGIYEQYF. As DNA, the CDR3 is TGCGCCAGCAGTCAATCGGGGGTTGCAGGCATCTACGAGCAGTACTTC.